The sequence of this T cell receptor beta chain was determined in a study of T cell responses to AZD1222 COVID-19 vaccine. Remarks on this clone: What it binds is not known.

Study-level results: Donor demographics were predominantly white British with a female majority; clonal diversity may be underestimated. Seropositive status at baseline applied to only a handful of AZD1222 recipients. After the peak T cell response, and only then, were repertoires sampled. Spike-specific TCR breadth and depth grew following two AZD1222 doses.

In germline, CDR1 is SGDLS, CDR2 YYNGEE. The CDR3 length is 14 residues. J gave up 7 bases and V 3 bases, and 5 bases lay outside the gene matches. Profiling relied on immunoSEQ multiplex PCR, and the TCRdb table lists in-frame clones only, not all of them. This table holds about 69,000 clones, over 80% found once. The rearrangement joins TRBV9 to TRBJ2-1, with 9 bases lining up with TRBD1. The TCR was taken from an adult who received the AZD1222 COVID-19 vaccine. Here the sequenced sample was peripheral blood, taken 28 days after the second AZD1222 dose. In nucleotides, the CDR3 is TGTGCCAGCAGCGAGGTGACAGGGGGTAATGAGCAGTTCTTC. Translation: CASSEVTGGNEQFF.